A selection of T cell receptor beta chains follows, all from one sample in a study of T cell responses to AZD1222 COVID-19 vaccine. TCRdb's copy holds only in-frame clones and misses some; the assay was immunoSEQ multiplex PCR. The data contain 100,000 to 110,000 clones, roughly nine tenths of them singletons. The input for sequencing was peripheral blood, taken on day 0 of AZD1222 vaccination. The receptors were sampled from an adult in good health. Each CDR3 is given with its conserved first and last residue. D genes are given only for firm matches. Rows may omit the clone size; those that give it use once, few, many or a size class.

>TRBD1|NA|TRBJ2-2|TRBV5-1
TGCGCCAGCAGCGAGGGACAGACGAACACCGGGGAGCTGTTTTTT
CASSEGQTNTGELFF
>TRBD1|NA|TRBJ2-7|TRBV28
TGTGCCAGCAGTTTGGGCAGAACCGGGACAGAACTCTACGAGCAGTACTTC
CASSLGRTGTELYEQYF
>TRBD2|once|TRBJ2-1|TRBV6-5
TGTGCCAGCAGAACGGGGACTAGCGGGAGGGATGAGCAGTTCTTC
CASRTGTSGRDEQFF
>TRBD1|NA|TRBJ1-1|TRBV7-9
TGTGCCAGCAGCTTACGGAGGGGGACAGGGGGCGCATTTACTGAAGCTTTCTTT
CASSLRRGTGGAFTEAFF
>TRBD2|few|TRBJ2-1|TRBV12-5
TGTGCTAGTGGTTTGGTAATTCCAGCGGGAGGTTCCTCCTACAATGAGCAGTTCTTC
CASGLVIPAGGSSYNEQFF
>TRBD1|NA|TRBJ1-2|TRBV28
TGTGCCAGCAGTTCCAAAACCCCGACAGGGGTGGGCTACACCTTC
CASSSKTPTGVGYTF
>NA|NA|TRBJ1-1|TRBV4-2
TGTGCCAGCAGCCAAGTAGGTGACACTGAAGCTTTCTTT
CASSQVGDTEAFF
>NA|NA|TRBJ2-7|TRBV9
TGTGCCAGCAGCGTAGCCGGAGGCTTCTCCTACGAGCAGTACTTC
CASSVAGGFSYEQYF
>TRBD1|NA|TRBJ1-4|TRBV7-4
TGTGCCAGCATGGGACAGGGATTATTCTTGGATGAAAAACTGTTTTTT
CASMGQGLFLDEKLFF
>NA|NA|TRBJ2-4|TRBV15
TGTGCCACCAGCAGAGATGGAGGGGCAGCCAAAAACATTCAGTACTTC
CATSRDGGAAKNIQYF
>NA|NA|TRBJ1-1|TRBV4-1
TGCGCCAGCAGCCAACACGAAACAGGGAAAGCTTTCTTT
CASSQHETGKAFF
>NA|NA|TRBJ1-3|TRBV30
TGTGCCTGGAGTGGAGGAGACCCTGGAAACACCATATATTTT
CAWSGGDPGNTIYF
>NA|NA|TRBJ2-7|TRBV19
TGTGCCAGTAGTAAGAGTCCCCAGGGATACGGATACGAGCAGTACTTC
CASSKSPQGYGYEQYF
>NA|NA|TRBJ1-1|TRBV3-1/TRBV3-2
TGTGCCAGCAGCCGGCGGCTGAACACTGAAGCTTTCTTT
CASSRRLNTEAFF
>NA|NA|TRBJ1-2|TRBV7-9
TGTGCCAGCAGCCCCCCCTCGGGTGGCTACACCTTC
CASSPPSGGYTF
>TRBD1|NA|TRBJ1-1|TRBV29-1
TGCAGCGTTGTTCGGGACAGCTACCGGGGCACTGAAGCTTTCTTT
CSVVRDSYRGTEAFF
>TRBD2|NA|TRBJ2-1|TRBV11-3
TGTGCCAGCAGCTTAGGCGGGAGTGTCCACAATGAGCAGTTCTTC
CASSLGGSVHNEQFF
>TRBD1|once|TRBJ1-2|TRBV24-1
TGTGCCACCAGAGAACCTGGACAGGGTGAAGGCTACACCTTC
CATREPGQGEGYTF
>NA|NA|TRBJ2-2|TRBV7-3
TGTGCCAGCAGCCCACGATTCACCGGGGAGCTGTTTTTT
CASSPRFTGELFF
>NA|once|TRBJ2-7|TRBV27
TGTGCCAGCAGTCCACGGACAGGAGGGTACGAGCAGTACTTC
CASSPRTGGYEQYF
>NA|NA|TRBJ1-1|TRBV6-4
TGTGCCAGCAGCGCAAGCCTTAACACTGAAGCTTTCTTT
CASSASLNTEAFF
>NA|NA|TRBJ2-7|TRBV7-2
TGTGCCAGCAGCCCCTACAGGGAATCCTACGAGCAGTACTTC
CASSPYRESYEQYF
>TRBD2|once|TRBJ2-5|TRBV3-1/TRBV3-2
TGTGCCAGCAGCCAAGGCGGAGGACTAGGAGAAGAGACCCAGTACTTC
CASSQGGGLGEETQYF
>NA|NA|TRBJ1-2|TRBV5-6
TGTGCCAGCAGTGCGGGGAACTATGGCTACACCTTC
CASSAGNYGYTF
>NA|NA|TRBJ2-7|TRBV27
TGTGCCAGCAGTCGCCTAGGGGAAACCTACGAGCAGTACTTC
CASSRLGETYEQYF
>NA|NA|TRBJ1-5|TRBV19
TGTGCCAGTAGTCGGCAGGCTTATAGCAATCAGCCCCAGCATTTT
CASSRQAYSNQPQHF
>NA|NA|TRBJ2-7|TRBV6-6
TGTGCCAGCAGTTTCGCTAGTAGCTCCTACGAGCAGTACTTC
CASSFASSSYEQYF
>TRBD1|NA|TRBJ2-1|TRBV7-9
TGTGCCAGCAGCTTAGCGGGACAGCACAATGAGCAGTTCTTC
CASSLAGQHNEQFF
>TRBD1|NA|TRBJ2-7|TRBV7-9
TGTGCCAGCAGCTTAGGCTACAGGGGCTCGTACGAGCAGTACTTC
CASSLGYRGSYEQYF
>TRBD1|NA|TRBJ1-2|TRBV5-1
TGCGCCAGCTCGGGGGGACAGGATTCTCTCACCTTC
CASSGGQDSLTF
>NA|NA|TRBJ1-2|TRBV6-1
TGTGCCAGCAGTGACGTCCGGGGGGGGACCTATGGCTACACCTTC
CASSDVRGGTYGYTF
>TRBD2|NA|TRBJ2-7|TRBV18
TGTGCCAGCTCACCAGGGCTAGCGGACGAGCAGTACTTC
CASSPGLADEQYF
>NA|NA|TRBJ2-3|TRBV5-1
TGCGCCAGCAGCTTATGGGGGGACACAGATACGCAGTATTTT
CASSLWGDTDTQYF
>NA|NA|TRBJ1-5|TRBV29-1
TGCAGCGTGTCGGCGGGGGCGAGCAATCAGCCCCAGCATTTT
CSVSAGASNQPQHF
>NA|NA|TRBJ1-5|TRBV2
TGTGCCAGCAGTGGTCGGAGCAATCAGCCCCAGCATTTT
CASSGRSNQPQHF
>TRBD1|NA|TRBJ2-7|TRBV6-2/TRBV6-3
TGTGCCAGCAGTTCACAGGGGGCGTACGAGCAGTACTTC
CASSSQGAYEQYF
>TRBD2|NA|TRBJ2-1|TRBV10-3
TGTGCCATCAGGGGCCAGCGGGACGGCTACAATGAGCAGTTCTTC
CAIRGQRDGYNEQFF
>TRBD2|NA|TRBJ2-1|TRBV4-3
TGCGCCAGCAGCCAAATGGGCGGGAGCCCCTACAATGAGCAGTTCTTC
CASSQMGGSPYNEQFF
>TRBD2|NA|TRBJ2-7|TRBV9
TGTGCCAGCAGCCCCGGGGTTAGCGGGAGCAGCGAGCAGTACTTC
CASSPGVSGSSEQYF
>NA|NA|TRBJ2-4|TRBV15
TGTGCCACCAGCCCCCGAACCGGGTGGGACATTCAGTACTTC
CATSPRTGWDIQYF
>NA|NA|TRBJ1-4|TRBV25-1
TGTGCCAGCAGTGAACGCGGACGGCTTAATGAAAAACTGTTTTTT
CASSERGRLNEKLFF